The rows below give T cell receptor beta chains drawn from one sample of a study of blood T cells in healthy people across ages. TCRdb processed the 5' RACE reads anew with MiXCR; each CDR3 protein has one entry. This repertoire shows 750,000 to 850,000 distinct CDR3 sequences, 20% to 25% found once; its top ten account for under 4.5%. The same data also went into a second study, on T cells of mothers and their children.

Sequencing was performed on blood. The receptor set was obtained from a boy between 10 and 17 years old in good health. Both conserved end residues are part of each CDR3. The D gene is left open where the match is weak. The listing skips clone size in some rows; elsewhere it reads once, few, many or a size class.

many,-,TRBJ1-4,TRBV27,TGTGCCAGCAGAGGGCTGGGTTCGGGGGATAATGAAAAACTGTTTTTT,CASRGLGSGDNEKLFF
-,-,TRBJ1-1,TRBV7-6,TGTGCCAGCACGCTAAGAGGGAACACTGAAGCTTTCTTT,CASTLRGNTEAFF
few,-,TRBJ2-5,TRBV18,TGTGCCAGCTCACCTCCCGGTAGTCGAGAGACCCAGTACTTC,CASSPPGSRETQYF
-,-,TRBJ2-5,TRBV9,TGTGCCAGCAGCGTAGAGGGAGCGTCGGCCGGGACCCAGTACTTC,CASSVEGASAGTQYF
many,TRBD1,TRBJ1-6,TRBV4-1,TGCGCCAGCAGCCAGGACAGGGAGACACCCCTCCACTTT,CASSQDRETPLHF
-,-,TRBJ2-1,TRBV29-1,TGCAGCGTTGAGGGTGGCGGGGTCATCGATGAGCAGTTCTTC,CSVEGGGVIDEQFF
-,-,TRBJ2-7,TRBV20-1,TGCAGTGCTAGAGAGCGTACCGCCGCGAGGCACGAGCAGTACTTC,CSARERTAARHEQYF
-,-,TRBJ2-1,TRBV27,TGTGCCAGCAGTTTAAACACAGGGAATGAGCAGTTCTTC,CASSLNTGNEQFF
few,-,TRBJ2-5,TRBV10-3,TGTGCCATCAGTGAACCGGGACAACAGGAGACCCAGTACTTC,CAISEPGQQETQYF
many,-,TRBJ1-5,TRBV29-1,TGCAGCTTATTTTATAAGGGGGTTAGCAATCAGCCCCAGCATTTT,CSLFYKGVSNQPQHF
-,-,TRBJ2-1,TRBV21-1,TGTGCCAGCTGGGGGTGGAGGGTAGATCTCGATGTGAATGAGCAGTTCTTC,CASWGWRVDLDVNEQFF
-,-,TRBJ1-3,TRBV7-9,TGTGCCAGCAGCTATAGCCGAAACACCATATATTTT,CASSYSRNTIYF
-,-,TRBJ1-5,TRBV28,TGTGCCAGCTACGATCAGGGGATGAGCAATCAGCCCCAGCATTTT,CASYDQGMSNQPQHF
few,-,TRBJ2-1,TRBV21-1,TGTGCCAGCAGCAAACGCGGAGGACTCCTAAAGCGGAATGAGCAGTTCTTC,CASSKRGGLLKRNEQFF
few,-,TRBJ2-3,TRBV20-1,TGCAGTGCTAAGGGTTCGAGGGAGCGCCCAGATACGCAGTATTTT,CSAKGSRERPDTQYF
-,-,TRBJ2-2,TRBV4-3,TGCGCCAGCAGCCAACCAAGAGGGGGGCCCTTCACCGGGGAGCTGTTTTTT,CASSQPRGGPFTGELFF
few,TRBD1,TRBJ1-1,TRBV6-1,TGTGCCAGTAGACAGGGAACCACGAACACTGAAGCTTTCTTT,CASRQGTTNTEAFF
-,TRBD2,TRBJ2-5,TRBV7-2,TGTGCCAGCAGCTTCGTTTCGGGACTAGCGGTTCAAGAGACCCAGTACTTC,CASSFVSGLAVQETQYF
-,-,TRBJ2-7,TRBV29-1,TGCAGCGTAGCTGGGACGTTGAGCTCCTACGAGCAGTACTTC,CSVAGTLSSYEQYF
-,TRBD2,TRBJ2-3,TRBV7-2,TGTGCCAGCAGCTTAGATGCGCCGGCTAGCGGGGGTGCAGATACGCAGTATTTT,CASSLDAPASGGADTQYF
few,-,TRBJ2-2,TRBV13,TGTGCCAGCACCCCTCAGACGTGGGACGGGGAGCTGTTTTTT,CASTPQTWDGELFF
-,TRBD1,TRBJ1-2,TRBV27,TGTGCCAGCAGTCCCAGGGCAGGGGGCCTCTATGGCTACACCTTC,CASSPRAGGLYGYTF
-,-,TRBJ2-1,TRBV24-1,TGTGCCACCAGTGCGGGGGCAGGTAGGGGGAATGAGCAGTTCTTC,CATSAGAGRGNEQFF
-,TRBD1,TRBJ1-2,TRBV4-3,TGCGCCAGCAGCCTAGGGACAGGGCCATTAGGTAGCTATGGCTACACCTTC,CASSLGTGPLGSYGYTF
-,-,TRBJ2-5,TRBV28,TGTGCCAGCAGCCCCGTGTACGAGACCCAGTACTTC,CASSPVYETQYF
-,-,TRBJ2-2,TRBV6-5,TGTGCCACATCGTACGGGCGCCCCGCCGGGGAGCTGTTTTTT,CATSYGRPAGELFF
few,-,TRBJ1-1,TRBV19,TGTGCCAGTAGATGGGGGGCATCTGAAGCTTTCTTT,CASRWGASEAFF
few,-,TRBJ1-2,TRBV7-2,TGTGCCAGCAGCTTAGATCTTGGGCGGGACACGGGAGGCTACACCTTC,CASSLDLGRDTGGYTF
-,TRBD1,TRBJ1-1,TRBV2,TGTGCCAGCACAGGACAGGGGGGCACTGAAGCTTTCTTT,CASTGQGGTEAFF
-,-,TRBJ2-1,TRBV29-1,TGCAGCGTTGTAGGGGGACGTAGATCCTACAATGAGCAGTTCTTC,CSVVGGRRSYNEQFF
-,-,TRBJ2-7,TRBV20-1,TGCAGTGCTAGAGATCCAGGCAGGGGTTACGAGCAGTACTTC,CSARDPGRGYEQYF
-,-,TRBJ2-3,TRBV7-2,TGTGCCAGCAGCTTATCTACTAGCACAGATACGCAGTATTTT,CASSLSTSTDTQYF
few,TRBD2,TRBJ2-4,TRBV4-3,TGCGCCAGCAGCCAAGATCCTCGGGGGGGCTACATTCAGTACTTC,CASSQDPRGGYIQYF
-,TRBD1,TRBJ2-7,TRBV29-1,TGCAGCGTCGGTAAACCGGGACAGGGGGACGAGCAGTACTTC,CSVGKPGQGDEQYF
-,TRBD1,TRBJ1-5,TRBV20-1,TGCAGTGCTAGAGAGGCCGACAGGGGGAGACATCAGCCCCAGCATTTT,CSAREADRGRHQPQHF